This T cell receptor (beta chain) was sequenced for a study of CD8+ T cells in alopecia areata. On this clone: Mouse germline and gene names are used. Sequencing ends 4 residues short of the CDR3 end; the germline J gene provides the rest. Other nucleotide sequences in the sample specify the same CDR3.

Extracted RNA was reverse transcribed into cDNA, the sequencing template. Sequencing used immunoSEQ multiplex PCR; TCRdb keeps in-frame clones, though not all of them. The sample has around 300,000 clones, none seen only once; the top ten hold roughly 1.2%. CD4, CD8alpha, NKG2D, NKG2ACE and other markers guided sorting of pooled cutaneous lymph node cells. The CDR3 has 15 amino acids. The germline V gene encodes CDR1 NSQYPW and CDR2 LRSPGD (reference sequence). The V end lost 1 base, the J end lost 0 bases, and 8 bases lay between the germline ends. Sequencing was carried out using CD4+ T cells sorted from a lymph node. The sequence was obtained from a C3H/HeJ mouse with alopecia areata. The strain is characterized by the MHC haplotype H2-k. The chain couples TRBV1 to TRBJ2-3; D gene uncertain. CDR3 sequence: CTCSAAQTSAETLYF. Incomplete CDR3 DNA: TGCACCTGCAGTGCAGCCCAAACTAGTGCAGAA. Supplemented by reference TRBV1 and TRBJ2-3, the full variable domain reads VTLLEQNPRWRLVPRGQAVNLRCILKNSQYPWMSWYQQDLQKQLQWLFTLRSPGDKEVKSLPGADYLATRVTDTELRLQVANMSQGRTLYCTCSAAQTSAETLYFGSGTRLTVL.